These 18 T cell receptor beta chains were sequenced from one sample in a study of cytomegalovirus exposure and HLA in healthy donors. The primer mix had 60 Vbeta and 13 Jbeta primers. The data were produced by immunoSEQ multiplex PCR, yet TCRdb's version contains in-frame clones alone and is incomplete. Of 55,000 to 80,000 clones in the sample, 80% to 90% were seen once. The sequencing sample was made of PBMCs. The receptors stem from a woman in her 30s in good health and CMV-seronegative.

Here the CDR3 DNA reads TGTGCCAGCAGTCGACTAGCGGGGGGGCGCGAGACCCAGTACTTC. It encodes CASSRLAGGRETQYF. J is TRBJ2-5 and V is TRBV28; 14 nucleotides match TRBD2. The V gene end was trimmed by 5 bases and the J gene end by 5 bases; junction bases not matched to a gene: 4. The CDR3 runs to 15 residues. Germline V gives CDR1 MDHEN, CDR2 SYDVKM. Complete variable domain (other parts from reference TRBV28 and TRBJ2-5): DVKVTQSSRYLVKRTGEKVFLECVQDMDHENMFWYRQDPGLGLRLIYFSYDVKMKEKGDIPEGYSVSREKKERFSLILESASTNQTSMYLCASSRLAGGRETQYFGPGTRLLVL.

This chain links TRBV25-1 with TRBJ2-7; TRBD1 aligns across 11 bases. This CDR3 has 15 amino acids. Germline V gene sequence: CDR1 MGHDK, CDR2 SYGVNS. After removal of 4 bases from V and 5 bases from J, the junction contained 7 bases not matched to a gene. DNA of the CDR3: TGTGCCAGCAGTGGGACGAGGACAGGGGGCAACGAGCAGTACTTC. This gives the protein CASSGTRTGGNEQYF.

The chain employs TRBV6-5 and TRBJ2-2; 7 nucleotides line up with TRBD1. Trimming at V came to 5 bases and at J to 8 bases, leaving 8 bases not matched to a gene. Germline values: CDR1 MNHEY, CDR2 SVGAGI. The CDR3 length is 14 residues. CDR3 sequence (DNA): TGTGCCAGCAGTCCAAGGGACAGAGAGGGGGAGCTGTTTTTT. This sequence encodes CASSPRDREGELFF.

The rearrangement uses TRBV6-5 and TRBJ1-4, with D maybe TRBD1 (5 bases). Germline V gene sequence: CDR1 MNHEY, CDR2 SVGAGI. This CDR3 region has 13 residues. V was trimmed by 8 bases and J by 4 bases, leaving 11 bases between them. The chain's CDR3 is CASGQGFNEKLFF. The CDR3 nucleotides read TGTGCCAGCGGTCAGGGCTTTAATGAAAAACTGTTTTTT.

In regard to this clone: At one end the junction does not follow the germline gene, possibly because of a read error. The chain recombines TRBV19 with TRBJ1-1; D is unresolved. The germline V gene encodes CDR1 LNHDA and CDR2 SQIVND (reference sequence). The length of the CDR3 is 16 residues. The CDR3 region is CASSTLIWEMNTGAFF. CDR3 DNA: TGTGCCAGTAGTACGCTCATTTGGGAGATGAACACTGGAGCTTTCTTT.

The rearrangement uses TRBV11-2 and TRBJ2-2, with TRBD1 matching 12 bases. V lost 0 bases, J lost 8 bases, and 10 bases stayed unmatched. The CDR3 length is 18 residues. Germline CDR1 reads SGHAT; CDR2 reads FQNNGV. CDR3 amino acids: CASSLEVSGQGATGELFF. CDR3 coding DNA: TGTGCCAGCAGCTTAGAAGTTTCGGGACAGGGGGCGACTGGGGAGCTGTTTTTT. Drawing the rest from reference TRBV11-2 and TRBJ2-2, the complete variable domain is EAGVAQSPRYKIIEKRQSVAFWCNPISGHATLYWYQQILGQGPKLLIQFQNNGVVDDSQLPKDRFSAERLKGVDSTLKIQPAKLEDSAVYLCASSLEVSGQGATGELFFGEGSRLTVL.

The chain links TRBV7-9 to TRBJ1-5, with 7 bases matching TRBD1. CDR3 size: 14 residues. V trimming: 4 bases; J trimming: 2 bases; junction bases outside the gene matches: 2. Per germline, CDR1 SEHNR and CDR2 FQNEAQ (reference sequence). The CDR3 DNA reads as TGTGCCAGCAGCTCAACAGGGGGCAATCAGCCCCAGCATTTT. Its translation is CASSSTGGNQPQHF. The full variable domain, with the rest looked up from reference TRBV7-9 and TRBJ1-5, is DTGVSQNPRHKITKRGQNVTFRCDPISEHNRLYWYRQTLGQGPEFLTYFQNEAQLEKSRLLSDRFSAERPKGSFSTLEIQRTEQGDSAMYLCASSSTGGNQPQHFGDGTRLSIL.

V is TRBV7-2 and J is TRBJ2-1; 9 nucleotides match TRBD1. In germline, CDR1 is SGHTA, CDR2 FQGNSA. This CDR3 spans 17 amino acids. V gave up 5 bases and J gave up 4 bases; unmatched junction bases: 12. CDR3 protein: CASSLRGGQGLYNEQFF. The CDR3 DNA reads as TGTGCCAGCAGCCTCCGAGGGGGACAGGGTTTATACAATGAGCAGTTCTTC.

This clone has more than one count but fewer than ten. The gene calls are TRBV7-6 and TRBJ2-1, with 10 nucleotides matching TRBD2. The germline V gene has CDR1 SGHVS and CDR2 FNYEAQ. With 1 base clipped from V and 7 bases from J, the junction kept 7 bases outside the gene matches. This CDR3 contains 16 residues. This CDR3 reads CASSLVLAGVKNEQFF. Written as DNA, the CDR3 is TGTGCCAGCAGCTTAGTTCTAGCGGGGGTGAAGAATGAGCAGTTCTTC.

As for this clone: One end of the junction does not line up with germline, which may come from a read error. The chain couples TRBV7-2 to TRBJ2-1; 7 nucleotides match TRBD1. This CDR3 is built from 13 residues. From germline, CDR1 is SGHTA and CDR2 FQGNSA. The CDR3 loop reads CASSRNRGLDYLF. The CDR3 DNA reads TGTGCCAGCAGCCGAAATAGGGGGCTCGACTACCTCTTC.

CDR3 DNA: TGCGCCAGCAGCGCTCGGACTAGCGGATCCTACAATGAGCAGTTCTTC. Translating gives CASSARTSGSYNEQFF. This chain joins TRBV5-1 and TRBJ2-1; 10 bases line up with TRBD2. The CDR3 consists of 16 residues. With V trimmed by 4 bases and J by 1 base, 5 bases remained unmatched. The germline CDR1 and CDR2 sequences are SGHRS and YFSETQ.

CDR3 residues: CASSLEDIWTEAFF. The CDR3 region has the DNA TGTGCCAGCAGCTTAGAAGACATATGGACTGAAGCTTTCTTT. The V gene is TRBV7-9, the J gene TRBJ1-1; no reliable D call. CDR3 length: 14 amino acids. Germline lookup yields CDR1 SEHNR and CDR2 FQNEAQ (reference sequence). V lost 1 base and J lost 5, with 11 bases in between. Full variable domain (missing parts from reference TRBV7-9 and TRBJ1-1): DTGVSQNPRHKITKRGQNVTFRCDPISEHNRLYWYRQTLGQGPEFLTYFQNEAQLEKSRLLSDRFSAERPKGSFSTLEIQRTEQGDSAMYLCASSLEDIWTEAFFGQGTRLTVV.

The chain uses TRBV7-2 and TRBJ1-3; D call uncertain. Germline CDR1 and CDR2: SGHTA and FQGNSA. Trimming stripped 2 bases from V and 8 bases from J, with 10 bases between. The CDR3 spans 13 residues. Written as DNA, the CDR3 is TGTGCCAGCAGCTTATGGAGTTCCGACACCATATATTTT. Amino acid sequence: CASSLWSSDTIYF.

This clone is a singleton in its sample. The germline gene is not matched at one end of the junction; a read error may be the cause. V gene TRBV7-9 combines with J gene TRBJ1-3; TRBD1 might be the D (5 bases). This CDR3 is built from 15 residues. Germline V gives CDR1 SEHNR, CDR2 FQNEAQ (reference sequence). The CDR3 sequence: CSSSLARGMLDTIYF. In nucleotides, the CDR3 is TGTTCCAGCAGCTTAGCGCGGGGGATGTTGGACACCATATATTTT.

Points on this clone: Other DNA sequences in the sample encode the same CDR3. J is TRBJ2-5 and V is TRBV29-1; 7 bases line up with TRBD1. The V and J ends lost 7 bases and 5 bases, in that order; junction bases with no gene match: 7. Germline lookup yields CDR1 SQVTM and CDR2 ANQGSEA. This CDR3 has 12 amino acids. The CDR3 sequence: CSAEQGQETQYF. In DNA form, the CDR3 reads TGCAGCGCGGAACAGGGGCAGGAGACCCAGTACTTC.

The CDR3 is CASSSPGLAGNTGELFF. DNA for the CDR3: TGTGCCAGCAGTTCTCCGGGACTAGCGGGTAACACCGGGGAGCTGTTTTTT. This chain uses TRBV27 with TRBJ2-2, with 12 nucleotides matching TRBD2. The V gene's germline CDR1 is MNHEY and CDR2 SMNVEV (reference sequence). The trim removed 4 bases at V and 2 bases at J, leaving 5 bases unmatched. The CDR3 spans 17 residues.

The chain is built from TRBV5-5 and TRBJ1-2; 12 bases are shared with TRBD1. The CDR3 loop spans 16 amino acids. Germline lookup yields CDR1 SGHKS and CDR2 YYEKEE (reference sequence). V lost 0 bases and J lost 7; bases outside the gene matches: 7. The DNA of the CDR3 is TGTGCCAGCAGCTTGGAAGGGGGGGACAGGGGGCCTGGCTACACCTTC. Encoded protein: CASSLEGGDRGPGYTF.

The chain combines TRBV4-3 with TRBJ1-2, with 8 bases aligning to TRBD1. Germline assignment: CDR1 LGHNA and CDR2 YSLEER. This CDR3 spans 15 amino acids. With 0 bases clipped from V and 3 bases from J, the junction kept 3 bases outside the gene matches. CDR3 nucleotide sequence: TGCGCCAGCAGCCAAGAACCGGACAGGGACTATGGCTACACCTTC. Amino acid sequence: CASSQEPDRDYGYTF.